What follows are 21 T cell receptor beta chains derived from one specimen sequenced in a study of T cell responses to AZD1222 COVID-19 vaccine. Clones were read by immunoSEQ multiplex PCR, and TCRdb kept only the in-frame ones, dropping some. The repertoire holds over 150,000 clones, with about nine tenths as singletons. The specimen comprised peripheral blood, sampled on day 0 of AZD1222 vaccination. The source of these receptors is an adult in good health.

The rearrangement links TRBV7-2 to TRBJ2-7; possibly TRBD1 for D (5 bases). V was clipped by 5 bases and J by 2 bases, with 16 bases between them. The CDR3 is made up of 15 amino acids. CDR1 and CDR2 (germline): SGHTA, FQGNSA. The CDR3 DNA is TGTGCCAGCAGCCCGACAGCCACTAAACCCTACGAGCAGTACTTC. Protein product: CASSPTATKPYEQYF.

This chain connects TRBV6-4 to TRBJ1-1; 7 bases match TRBD1. Germline trimming cut 0 bases from V and 4 bases from J; bases unmatched to any gene: 5. From germline, CDR1 is MRHNA and CDR2 SNTAGT. The CDR3 consists of 15 residues. The CDR3 DNA is TGTGCCAGCAGTGACTCAGTGACAGGGTCCACTGAAGCTTTCTTT. Amino acid sequence: CASSDSVTGSTEAFF.

This clone was seen once. V and J are TRBV7-9 and TRBJ2-1; possible D gene TRBD2, 6 bases. This CDR3 is built from 16 residues. V was cut by 0 bases and J by 9 bases, with 18 bases left in between. Germline loops: CDR1 SEHNR, CDR2 FQNEAQ (reference sequence). This CDR3 is CASSLANSGGRGEQFF. The CDR3 nucleotides read TGTGCCAGCAGCTTAGCTAATAGCGGAGGTAGAGGTGAGCAGTTCTTC. The variable domain in full, completed from reference TRBV7-9 and TRBJ2-1, reads DTGVSQNPRHKITKRGQNVTFRCDPISEHNRLYWYRQTLGQGPEFLTYFQNEAQLEKSRLLSDRFSAERPKGSFSTLEIQRTEQGDSAMYLCASSLANSGGRGEQFFGPGTRLTVL.

The genes are TRBV12-3 or TRBV12-4 and TRBJ2-5; perhaps TRBD2 as D (5 bases). The V end was cut by 3 bases, the J end by 5 bases, with 10 bases between. The CDR3 extends over 13 amino acids. CDR3 in amino acids: CASSFGGKETQYF. The CDR3 nucleotides are TGTGCCAGCAGTTTTGGAGGAAAGGAGACCCAGTACTTC.

This chain uses TRBV5-4 with TRBJ2-7, with TRBD2 identical over 9 bases. The CDR3 consists of 15 residues. Trimming at V came to 3 bases and at J to 8 bases, leaving 12 bases not matched to a gene. Looked up from germline, CDR1 is SGHNT and CDR2 is YYREEE (reference sequence). The CDR3 DNA reads TGTGCCAGCAGCTCGAGACTAGCGGCCCTCCCCCAGCAGTACTTC. This translates into CASSSRLAALPQQYF.

The chain employs TRBV27 and TRBJ2-1; TRBD2 might be the D (6 bases). Looked up from germline, CDR1 is MNHEY and CDR2 is SMNVEV (reference sequence). CDR3 length: 14 residues. V lost 5 bases, J lost 6 bases, and 14 bases lay in between. The CDR3 here is CASSRLRGTNEQFF. Here the CDR3 DNA reads TGTGCCAGCAGTCGTCTGCGGGGCACCAATGAGCAGTTCTTC.

The chain carries TRBV28 and TRBJ2-1; D remains unclear. The germline V gene has CDR1 MDHEN and CDR2 SYDVKM. Trimming removed 3 bases at V and 7 bases at J, with 16 bases between. This CDR3 contains 15 residues. Written as DNA, the CDR3 is TGTGCCAGCAGTTTTACTGGAAGTTGGTCGAATGAGCAGTTCTTC. Its protein product is CASSFTGSWSNEQFF.

This chain joins TRBV5-4 and TRBJ1-2, with TRBD1 matching over 10 bases. The CDR3 loop spans 15 amino acids. Losses at the gene ends were 0 bases for V and 8 bases for J; bases not matched to a gene: 7. Looked up from germline, CDR1 is SGHNT and CDR2 is YYREEE (reference sequence). The CDR3 reads CASSLDRQGARGYTF. DNA of the CDR3: TGTGCCAGCAGCTTGGATCGACAGGGGGCACGGGGCTACACCTTC.

The chain has TRBV5-5 and TRBJ2-7; D might be TRBD1 (5 bases). The CDR3 length is 14 residues. Per the germline V gene, CDR1 is SGHKS and CDR2 is YYEKEE (reference sequence). V was shortened by 0 bases and J by 6 bases, with 13 bases between the two germline ends. CDR3 loop: CASSLETLGVEQYF. In nucleotides, the CDR3 is TGTGCCAGCAGCTTGGAAACCTTAGGGGTCGAGCAGTACTTC. The full variable domain, its missing parts supplied by reference TRBV5-5 and TRBJ2-7, is DAGVTQSPTHLIKTRGQQVTLRCSPISGHKSVSWYQQVLGQGPQFIFQYYEKEERGRGNFPDRFSARQFPNYSSELNVNALLLGDSALYLCASSLETLGVEQYFGPGTRLTVT.

The V call is TRBV9, the J call TRBJ1-5, with a weak D call TRBD1 (5 bases). The V end was cut by 9 bases, the J end by 0 bases, with 10 bases between. Germline-derived CDR1 and CDR2 are SGDLS and YYNGEE. The CDR3 covers 13 residues. The CDR3 region is CANWGYSNQPQHF. CDR3 coding DNA: TGTGCCAACTGGGGCTATAGCAATCAGCCCCAGCATTTT.

The chain couples TRBV27 to TRBJ1-1; unclear D gene. Trimming stripped 7 bases from V and 3 bases from J, with 21 bases between. Per germline, CDR1 MNHEY and CDR2 SMNVEV (reference sequence). This CDR3 region has 16 residues. The CDR3: CASTPSPHWQHTEAFF. The CDR3 nucleotides read TGTGCCAGCACCCCATCCCCTCACTGGCAGCACACTGAAGCTTTCTTT.

The V gene is TRBV4-2, the J gene TRBJ2-1; 10 nucleotides agree with TRBD2. The trim removed 3 bases at V and 10 bases at J, leaving 18 bases unmatched. Germline CDR1 reads LGHNA; CDR2 reads YNFKEQ. This CDR3 region has 18 residues. The CDR3 loop is CASSQAPLAGETLGEQFF. CDR3 in DNA: TGTGCCAGCAGCCAGGCTCCTCTAGCGGGAGAAACCCTGGGGGAGCAGTTCTTC.

The table lists this clone with a count of one. V and J are TRBV13 and TRBJ2-7, with 7 bases that match TRBD1. CDR3 length: 13 residues. V was clipped by 5 bases and J by 7 bases; unmatched bases: 8. Looked up from germline, CDR1 is PRHDT and CDR2 is FYEKMQ (reference sequence). CDR3 sequence: CASSLGDRAEQYF. As DNA, the CDR3 is TGTGCCAGCAGCCTTGGCGACAGGGCTGAGCAGTACTTC.

This clone was observed a single time. This rearrangement joins TRBV7-8 to TRBJ2-2, with D perhaps being TRBD1 or TRBD2 (6 bases each). Germline CDR1 is SGHVS and CDR2 is FQNEAQ. Trimming took off 0 bases at V and 4 bases at J, with 15 bases between the two ends. This CDR3 contains 17 residues. In DNA, the CDR3 is TGTGCCAGCAGCTTAGCGGAACAGGGAGGTTTCACCGGGGAGCTGTTTTTT. This sequence encodes CASSLAEQGGFTGELFF.

The genes are TRBV19 and TRBJ1-5, with D possibly TRBD1 on 5 matching bases. V was trimmed by 7 bases and J by 13 bases, leaving 17 bases between them. The V gene's germline CDR1 is LNHDA and CDR2 SQIVND (reference sequence). CDR3 length: 12 residues. CDR3 bases: TGTGCCAGTACCGCAACGCAGGGCCGACAGCATTTT. Its protein product is CASTATQGRQHF. Full variable domain (rest looked up from reference TRBV19 and TRBJ1-5): DGGITQSPKYLFRKEGQNVTLSCEQNLNHDAMYWYRQDPGQGLRLIYYSQIVNDFQKGDIAEGYSVSREKKESFPLTVTSAQKNPTAFYLCASTATQGRQHFGDGTRLSIL.

CDR3 nucleotides: TGTGCCAGCAGTTCCGGACAGTTTAATGAAAAACTGTTTTTT. Protein: CASSSGQFNEKLFF. The chain uses TRBV28 and TRBJ1-4; weak D call: TRBD1 (6 bases). Trimming took 4 bases from V and 4 from J, leaving 10 bases between them. This CDR3 has 14 residues. The germline gives CDR1 MDHEN, CDR2 SYDVKM. The entire variable domain, with the rest obtained from reference TRBV28 and TRBJ1-4, is as follows: DVKVTQSSRYLVKRTGEKVFLECVQDMDHENMFWYRQDPGLGLRLIYFSYDVKMKEKGDIPEGYSVSREKKERFSLILESASTNQTSMYLCASSSGQFNEKLFFGSGTQLSVL.

V usage is TRBV3-1 (or the pseudogene TRBV3-2) and J usage is TRBJ1-2, with 7 bases matching TRBD1. Per germline, CDR1 LGHDT and CDR2 YNNKEL (reference sequence). The CDR3 sequence is 12 residues long. With V trimmed by 4 bases and J by 7 bases, 3 bases remained unmatched. CDR3 residues: CASSPDRSGYTF. The DNA of the CDR3 is TGTGCCAGCAGCCCGGACAGGAGTGGCTACACCTTC.

The genes are TRBV28 and TRBJ2-7, with 10 positions matching TRBD1. Germline CDR1 is MDHEN and CDR2 is SYDVKM. Unmatched junction bases numbered 17, after V lost 5 bases and J lost 7 bases. The length of the CDR3 is 17 residues. The CDR3 bases are TGTGCCAGCAGTCTCCCGGGACAGGGGTTCGCGGATGGAGAGCAGTACTTC. It encodes CASSLPGQGFADGEQYF.

The chain employs TRBV7-3 and TRBJ2-1; possibly TRBD2 for D (6 bases). This CDR3 contains 14 residues. The germline V gene encodes CDR1 SGHTA and CDR2 FQGTGA. V lost 3 bases to trimming and J lost 5 bases, with 11 bases between them. The CDR3 region is CASSFSPGDNEQFF. CDR3 bases: TGTGCCAGCAGCTTCTCACCGGGAGACAATGAGCAGTTCTTC.

The genes are TRBV2 and TRBJ1-5; D unclear. The CDR3 consists of 14 residues. Trimming left V 8 bases short and J 3 bases short, with 14 bases between. Germline CDR1 reads SNHLY; CDR2 reads FYNNEI. CDR3 loop: CASGSQTPNQPQHF. The CDR3 nucleotides are TGTGCCAGCGGGAGCCAAACTCCCAATCAGCCCCAGCATTTT.

The genes are TRBV27 and TRBJ1-5, with TRBD1 as a possible D gene (5 bases). The CDR3 loop spans 14 amino acids. Germline V gene lookup returns CDR1 MNHEY and CDR2 SMNVEV (reference sequence). V was shortened by 3 bases and J by 6 bases, with 12 bases between the two germline ends. The chain's CDR3 is CASSLNGQGQPQHF. Written as DNA, the CDR3 is TGTGCCAGCAGTTTGAACGGGCAGGGTCAGCCCCAGCATTTT.